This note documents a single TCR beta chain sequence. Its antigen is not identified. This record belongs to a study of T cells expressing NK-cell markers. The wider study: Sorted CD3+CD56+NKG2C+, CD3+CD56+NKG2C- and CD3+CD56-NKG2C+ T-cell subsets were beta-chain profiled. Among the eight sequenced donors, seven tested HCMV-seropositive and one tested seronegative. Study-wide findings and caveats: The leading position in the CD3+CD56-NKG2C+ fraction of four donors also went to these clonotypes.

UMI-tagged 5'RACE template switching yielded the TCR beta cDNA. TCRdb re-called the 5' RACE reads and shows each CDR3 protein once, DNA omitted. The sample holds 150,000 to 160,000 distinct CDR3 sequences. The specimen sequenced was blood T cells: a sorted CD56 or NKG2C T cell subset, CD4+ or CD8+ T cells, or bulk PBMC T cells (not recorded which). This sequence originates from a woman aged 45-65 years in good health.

The CDR3: CASSLVAEEQFF. V is TRBV5-1 and J is TRBJ2-1. Germline V gene lookup returns CDR1 SGHRS and CDR2 YFSETQ. The CDR3 is 12 amino acids.